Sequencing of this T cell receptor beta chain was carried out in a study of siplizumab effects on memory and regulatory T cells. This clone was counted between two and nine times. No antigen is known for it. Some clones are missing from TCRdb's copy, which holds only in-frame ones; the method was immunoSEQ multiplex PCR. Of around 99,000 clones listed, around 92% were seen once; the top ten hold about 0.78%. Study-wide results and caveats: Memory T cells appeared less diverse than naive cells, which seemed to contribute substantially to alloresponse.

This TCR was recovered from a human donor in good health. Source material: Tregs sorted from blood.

CDR3 sequence reads: CASSLISGGTEAFF. The CDR3 bases are TGTGCCAGCAGCCTCATCTCAGGGGGCACTGAAGCTTTCTTT. The chain has TRBV7-8 and TRBJ1-1, with 7 bases fitting TRBD1. The J segment lost 4 bases and the V segment lost 5 bases, leaving 7 bases of the junction unmatched. Germline V gives CDR1 SGHVS, CDR2 FQNEAQ. The CDR3 extends over 14 amino acids.